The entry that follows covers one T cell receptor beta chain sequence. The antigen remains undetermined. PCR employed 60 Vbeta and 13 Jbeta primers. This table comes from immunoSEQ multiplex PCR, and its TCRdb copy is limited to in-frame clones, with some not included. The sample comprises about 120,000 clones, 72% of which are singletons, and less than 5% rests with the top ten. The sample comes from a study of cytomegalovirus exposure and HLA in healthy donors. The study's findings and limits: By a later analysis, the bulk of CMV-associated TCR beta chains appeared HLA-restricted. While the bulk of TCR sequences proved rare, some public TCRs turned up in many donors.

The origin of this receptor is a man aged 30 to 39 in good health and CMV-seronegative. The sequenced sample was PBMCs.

The CDR3 nucleotides read TGTGCCAGCAGCCGAGGACTAGCGGCCACCTACGAGCAGTACTTC. The encoded protein is CASSRGLAATYEQYF. The chain combines TRBV14 with TRBJ2-7, with 10 bases fitting TRBD2. The germline CDR1 and CDR2 sequences are SGHDN and FVKESK. The CDR3 spans 15 residues. V was clipped by 4 bases and J by 2 bases; unmatched bases: 5.